This entry lists 4 T cell receptor beta chains sequenced from one sample in a study of T cells in Graves' hyperthyroidism and ophthalmopathy. Amplification of TCR beta CDR3 regions used RNA as the template. First-round RT-PCR of the TCR CDR3 relied on the HTBI primer set. TCRdb re-called the multiplex PCR reads through MiXCR, storing one row per CDR3 protein. This table holds about 180,000 distinct CDR3 sequences, about 15% found once. Sample: blood. The receptors stem from a woman between 45 and 65 years old with Graves' hyperthyroidism.

This clonotype was counted ten times or more. The CDR3 coding sequence is TGTGCCACCAGCAGAGATCGCGGACAGCAAGAGACCCAGTACTTC. As protein: CATSRDRGQQETQYF. V usage is TRBV15 and J usage is TRBJ2-5; a possible D gene is TRBD1 (6 bases). CDR1 and CDR2 from the germline V gene are LNHNV and YYDKDF (reference sequence). V was clipped by 0 bases and J by 2 bases, with 10 bases between them. This CDR3 spans 15 amino acids.

This clonotype occurred many times. This chain's CDR3 is CSARVGPSNQPQHF. CDR3 bases: TGCAGTGCTAGAGTGGGCCCTAGCAATCAGCCCCAGCATTTT. The chain has TRBV20-1 and TRBJ1-5; D is ambiguous. Deletions cut 1 base from V and 0 bases from J, with 7 bases between. The germline CDR1 and CDR2 sequences are DFQATT and SNEGSKA (reference sequence). CDR3 length equals 14 residues.

Ten or more counts support this clonotype. V is TRBV5-1 and J is TRBJ2-2; 8 nucleotides agree with TRBD1. V lost 5 bases to trimming and J lost 3 bases; unmatched junction nucleotides: 6. Germline-derived CDR1 and CDR2 are SGHRS and YFSETQ. CDR3 size: 15 residues. Here the CDR3 DNA reads TGCGCCAGCAGATGGCAGGGGGCTTACACCGGGGAGCTGTTTTTT. It yields the protein CASRWQGAYTGELFF. Using reference TRBV5-1 and TRBJ2-2 for the parts outside the CDR3, the full variable domain is KAGVTQTPRYLIKTRGQQVTLSCSPISGHRSVSWYQQTPGQGLQFLFEYFSETQRNKGNFPGRFSGRQFSNSRSEMNVSTLELGDSALYLCASRWQGAYTGELFFGEGSRLTVL.

This clonotype was recorded at least ten times. This CDR3 is CASSLEDSGGANEQFF. Here the CDR3 DNA reads TGTGCCAGCAGCTTGGAGGATAGCGGGGGGGCAAATGAGCAGTTCTTC. This chain joins TRBV5-5 and TRBJ2-1; 11 bases align to TRBD2. V gave up 0 bases and J gave up 7 bases; unmatched junction bases: 6. This CDR3 spans 16 amino acids. Germline assignment: CDR1 SGHKS and CDR2 YYEKEE (reference sequence).